The 12 T cell receptor beta chains below all came from one sample that was sequenced in a study of T cells in Graves' hyperthyroidism and ophthalmopathy. Template material for amplifying TCR beta CDR3 regions consisted of RNA transcripts. Initially, a first-round RT-PCR of the TCR CDR3 employed the HTBI primer set. TCRdb re-called the multiplex PCR reads with MiXCR, one entry per CDR3 protein. The data show roughly 500,000 distinct CDR3 sequences, over 35% seen once. Source material: peripheral blood or thyroid tissue (not recorded which). The receptors originated from an adult woman with Graves' disease, either hyperthyroidism or ophthalmopathy (not recorded which).

This chain uses TRBV7-3 with TRBJ2-7; 9 positions agree with TRBD2. J was trimmed by 7 bases and V by 5 bases; bases with no gene match: 15. CDR1 SGHTA and CDR2 FQGTGA come from the germline V gene. CDR3 size: 16 residues. CDR3 nucleotides: TGTGCCAGCAGCCCCTTTGGACTAGCGTCCTACAATGAGCAGTACTTC. It is translated as CASSPFGLASYNEQYF.

Remarks on this clonotype: A much larger clone differs from this one at a single base, so this may be a read error. This is likely a read error, given that the CDR3 carries no conserved phenylalanine or tryptophan at its end. The rearrangement joins TRBV6-5 to TRBJ1-5; weak D call: TRBD1 (5 bases). Germline V gives CDR1 MNHEY, CDR2 SVGAGI. The CDR3 sequence is 17 residues long. V was shortened by 8 bases and J by 0 bases, with 20 bases between the two germline ends. This chain's CDR3 is CASRREGPWGSNQPQHL. The DNA of the CDR3 is TGTGCCAGCCGAAGGGAGGGGCCTTGGGGTAGCAATCAGCCCCAGCATCTT.

This clonotype was observed a few times. The chain links TRBV19 to TRBJ2-2, with D perhaps assigned TRBD1 or TRBD2 (5 bases each). Germline-derived CDR1 and CDR2 are LNHDA and SQIVND (reference sequence). The length of the CDR3 is 21 residues. V dropped 2 bases and J dropped 0 bases, with 25 bases sitting between them. Written as DNA, the CDR3 is TGTGCCAGTAGTATAATACCAGCGGACATAATTAGAAGCTCGAACACCGGGGAGCTGTTTTTT. Translation gives CASSIIPADIIRSSNTGELFF.

V and J are TRBV5-1 and TRBJ1-4, with D possibly matching TRBD1 (5 bases). The germline V and J ends were trimmed by 4 bases and 5 bases, with 21 bases remaining between them. Germline assignment: CDR1 SGHRS and CDR2 YFSETQ. CDR3 length: 17 amino acids. CDR3 nucleotide sequence: TGCGCCAGCAGCAGGGACGGGTTCGGACGGGCCAATGAAAAACTGTTTTTT. Its translation is CASSRDGFGRANEKLFF.

The V call is TRBV25-1, the J call TRBJ2-5; tentatively, D is TRBD1 (6 bases). V was pared by 8 bases and J by 5 bases, with 12 bases between. The CDR3 length is 12 residues. Germline V gene data show CDR1 as MGHDK and CDR2 as SYGVNS. The CDR3 is CASGDNWETQYF. CDR3 in DNA: TGTGCCAGCGGGGACAATTGGGAGACCCAGTACTTC.

This clonotype has ten or more counts. The DNA for the CDR3 is TGCAGTGCTAGAGGGTCCAGGGGGGTGGGCAATCAGCCCCAGCATTTT. It encodes CSARGSRGVGNQPQHF. V is TRBV20-1 and J is TRBJ1-5; 7 nucleotides line up with TRBD1. J gave up 2 bases and V 1 base, and 8 bases lay outside the gene matches. The CDR3 loop spans 16 amino acids. Per germline, CDR1 DFQATT and CDR2 SNEGSKA (reference sequence).

In its sample, this clonotype was seen many times. The chain uses TRBV2 and TRBJ1-1; 10 bases are shared with TRBD1. This CDR3 contains 16 residues. CDR1 SNHLY and CDR2 FYNNEI come from the germline V gene. J was trimmed by 0 bases and V by 8 bases; bases with no gene match: 9. The CDR3 sequence is CASGSGTGAMNTEAFF. CDR3 DNA sequence: TGTGCCAGCGGTTCCGGGACAGGGGCAATGAACACTGAAGCTTTCTTT. Combining the CDR3 with reference TRBV2 and TRBJ1-1 gives the whole variable domain EPEVTQTPSHQVTQMGQEVILRCVPISNHLYFYWYRQILGQKVEFLVSFYNNEISEKSEIFDDQFSVERPDGSNFTLKIRSTKLEDSAMYFCASGSGTGAMNTEAFFGQGTRLTVV.

This chain uses TRBV7-3 with TRBJ1-2; D is ambiguous. In germline, CDR1 is SGHTA, CDR2 FQGTGA. Trimming pared 2 bases from V and 8 bases from J, leaving 12 bases between. CDR3 size: 13 residues. The CDR3 DNA reads as TGTGCCAGCAGCTTAGCAATGGGAAAGGGCTACACCTTC. Translated: CASSLAMGKGYTF.

The chain uses TRBV6-2 or TRBV6-3 and TRBJ2-7; D call uncertain. The CDR3 totals 12 residues. V was pared by 6 bases and J by 4 bases, with 10 bases between. Germline CDR1 is MNHEY and CDR2 is SVGEGT. DNA of the CDR3: TGTGCCAGCAGACCCTCAAGTTACGAGCAGTACTTC. Translation gives CASRPSSYEQYF.

At least ten counts were recorded for this clonotype. The chain has TRBV20-1 and TRBJ2-5; 12 bases match TRBD2. V lost 0 bases, J lost 5 bases, and 10 bases stayed unmatched. The V gene's germline CDR1 is DFQATT and CDR2 SNEGSKA (reference sequence). The CDR3 is made up of 17 amino acids. The DNA of the CDR3 is TGCAGTGCTAGAGATTGGAGACTAGCGGGAGTCGAGGAGACCCAGTACTTC. It translates to CSARDWRLAGVEETQYF.

The chain recombines TRBV7-6 with TRBJ2-2; the match to TRBD1 covers 7 bases. CDR1 SGHVS and CDR2 FNYEAQ come from the germline V gene. This CDR3 region has 16 residues. J was trimmed by 0 bases and V by 5 bases; bases with no gene match: 6. The CDR3 bases are TGTGCCAGCAGCCACCTTGGACAGGCGAACACCGGGGAGCTGTTTTTT. Protein: CASSHLGQANTGELFF.

This clonotype was seen only a few times. V and J are TRBV5-1 and TRBJ2-2, with 7 positions matching TRBD1. The CDR3 sequence is 15 residues long. Germline CDR1 and CDR2: SGHRS and YFSETQ. The ends lost 0 bases at V and 4 bases at J; junction bases unmatched: 3. CDR3 region: CASSLEGGFTGELFF. CDR3 nucleotide sequence: TGCGCCAGCAGCTTGGAAGGGGGCTTCACCGGGGAGCTGTTTTTT. Full variable domain (missing parts from reference TRBV5-1 and TRBJ2-2): KAGVTQTPRYLIKTRGQQVTLSCSPISGHRSVSWYQQTPGQGLQFLFEYFSETQRNKGNFPGRFSGRQFSNSRSEMNVSTLELGDSALYLCASSLEGGFTGELFFGEGSRLTVL.